This TCR beta chain was captured by sequencing in a study of blood T cell repertoires in COVID-19 (dated by TCRdb to 2019 to 2021). Some background on the complete study: The collaborator samples originated in the United States, Italy and Spain and spanned the acute and convalescent phases of COVID-19. Where available, HLA class I and class II types were obtained from metadata supplied by the sample provider rather than from assay-based typing. The dataset comprised deeply sampled blood TCRbeta repertoires from subjects exposed to, actively infected with, or recovered from COVID-19. The prospective study material was composed of cDNA or gDNA derived from T cells, B-cell-depleted T cells, or PBMCs. The repertoires were released in a freely available public database intended as a resource for research on the immune response to SARS-CoV-2. A de-identified subject ID, COVID-19 status, age in years and sex were almost always included in the sample metadata. The samples were drawn from the first 160 participants of the ongoing ImmuneRACE study and from roughly 1,300 subjects provided by 6 global collaborators.

The immunoSEQ Assay, a bias-controlled multiplex PCR, was used to amplify TCRbeta CDR3 regions from genomic DNA. As for how the authors treated the data: Within the assay, amplification of reference gene primers was used to estimate how many nucleated cells each sample contained. To quantify the absolute abundance of each unique TCRbeta CDR3 rearrangement, sequence reads were collapsed and filtered. For each sample, productive Simpson clonality was calculated by taking the square root of Simpson's diversity index across productive rearrangements. What TCRdb holds here is the immuneACCESS table cut down to in-frame rearrangements. Part of the clones is not present; checked against another copy, under half of the missing clones reflect an unresolved V gene, and the others are unexplained. V and J calls and clone size are those listed in that table; D and trimming were worked out from the DNA. This sample is represented by some 130,000 clones; about 83% of them were singletons. The top ten hold roughly 13% of the sample.

This clone was seen only a few times. Its antigen is not yet known. No much larger clonotype is one base removed from it; base qualities were not supplied. CDR1 and CDR2 are read off the germline V gene as SGHTA and FQGNSA. The CDR3 sequence holds 14 residues, the cysteine and phenylalanine included. The sequence is cut down to CDR3 DNA, 42 bases in frame from base 1. Between the V and J ends, shortened by 1 base and 4 bases respectively, the junction contains 11 bases. General conclusions and limits of the study: The amount of clinical and demographic metadata varied by source and participant and was provided uncurated.

Each collaborating institution followed its own protocols to collect whole blood in K2EDTA tubes. For TCRbeta analysis, collaborators shipped samples as frozen whole blood, isolated PBMCs, or DNA extracted from either of those sample types. The chain employs TRBV7-2 and TRBJ2-7; D gene: possibly TRBD1, on 5 matching bases. The receptor was derived from a human donor in a cohort sampled during active COVID-19. Input material: peripheral blood. The DNA sequence is given as TGTGCCAGCAGCTTAGTGTGGCAGGGTTACGAGCAGTACTTC. Its protein is CASSLVWQGYEQYF. Beyond the CDR3, the reference TRBV7-2 and TRBJ2-7 genes provide the residues; the full variable domain reads: GAGVSQSPSNKVTEKGKDVELRCDPISGHTALYWYRQSLGQGLEFLIYFQGNSAPDKSGLPSDRFSAERTGGSVSTLTIQRTQQEDSAVYLCASSLVWQGYEQYFGPGTRLTVT.